Presented here are 32 T cell receptor beta chains from one specimen sequenced in a study of blood T cell repertoires in COVID-19. TCRdb's table, derived via immunoSEQ multiplex PCR, lists solely in-frame clones and lacks some. The sample lists about 250,000 clones, about 80% occurring once. Sample: peripheral blood. These receptors came from a man older than 75 with acute or convalescent COVID-19.

This chain uses TRBV28 with TRBJ2-7; 10 bases fit TRBD2. The CDR3 runs to 16 residues. Per germline, CDR1 MDHEN and CDR2 SYDVKM. J lost 2 bases, V lost 5 bases, and 9 bases had no gene match. The chain's CDR3 is CASSPASGRAPYEQYF. CDR3 DNA sequence: TGTGCCAGCAGTCCCGCGAGCGGGAGGGCCCCCTACGAGCAGTACTTC.

A word on this clone: Other nucleotide sequences from this sample produce the same CDR3. The V and J genes are TRBV9 and TRBJ1-6; possible D gene TRBD1, 5 bases. Germline V gives CDR1 SGDLS, CDR2 YYNGEE. The CDR3 has 15 residues. With 4 bases removed from V and 0 bases from J, the gap between germline ends came to 8 bases. This CDR3 reads CASSPGGSYNSPLHF. CDR3 sequence (DNA): TGTGCCAGCAGCCCCGGGGGCTCCTATAATTCACCCCTCCACTTT. Variable domain in full (rest from reference TRBV9 and TRBJ1-6): DSGVTQTPKHLITATGQRVTLRCSPRSGDLSVYWYQQSLDQGLQFLIQYYNGEERAKGNILERFSAQQFPDLHSELNLSSLELGDSALYFCASSPGGSYNSPLHFGNGTRLTVT.

J is TRBJ1-6 and V is TRBV6-5, with 10 bases aligning to TRBD1. CDR3 length: 15 amino acids. Trimming cost V 5 bases and J 10 bases; bases outside gene matches: 8. Germline lookup yields CDR1 MNHEY and CDR2 SVGAGI. CDR3 sequence reads: CASSPRTGGGSPLHF. The CDR3 DNA reads TGTGCCAGCAGTCCCCGGACAGGGGGAGGATCACCCCTCCACTTT.

In its sample, this clone was seen a few times. The V call is TRBV6-2 or TRBV6-3, the J call TRBJ2-1, with a tentative D call TRBD2 (5 bases). With 0 bases removed from V and 8 bases from J, the gap between germline ends came to 11 bases. Germline V gives CDR1 MNHEY, CDR2 SVGEGT. CDR3 length: 14 residues. CDR3 sequence reads: CASSYSGGRDEQFF. The CDR3 nucleotides read TGTGCCAGCAGTTACTCTGGCGGGCGGGATGAGCAGTTCTTC.

The chain is built from TRBV19 and TRBJ1-5; the D gene is possibly TRBD1 (6 bases). There are 13 residues in the CDR3. Deletions cut 9 bases from V and 3 bases from J, with 12 bases between. Looked up from germline, CDR1 is LNHDA and CDR2 is SQIVND (reference sequence). The DNA of the CDR3 is TGTGCCAGCGGTGGACAGTCCAATCAGCCCCAGCATTTT. Translating it yields CASGGQSNQPQHF.

The V gene is TRBV6-2 or TRBV6-3, the J gene TRBJ2-7; D unclear. Trimming shortened V by 2 bases and J by 6 bases, and 5 bases separated the two germline ends. Germline assignment: CDR1 MNHEY and CDR2 SVGEGT. The CDR3 totals 11 residues. CDR3 residues: CASSYMSEQYF. DNA for the CDR3: TGTGCCAGCAGTTACATGAGCGAGCAGTACTTC.

The CDR3 is CASSQEGSSYNSPLHF. DNA of the CDR3: TGTGCCAGCAGCCAAGAGGGGAGCTCCTATAATTCACCCCTCCACTTT. The chain has TRBV3-1 (or the pseudogene TRBV3-2) and TRBJ1-6; D is undetermined. V gave up 0 bases and J gave up 0 bases, with 6 bases separating them. The CDR3 totals 16 residues. Germline lookup yields CDR1 LGHDT and CDR2 YNNKEL (reference sequence).

The rearrangement joins TRBV7-9 to TRBJ2-1, with TRBD2 matching 14 bases. The germline gives CDR1 SEHNR, CDR2 FQNEAQ (reference sequence). Trimming removed 4 bases from V and 10 bases from J; junction bases left unmatched: 9. The CDR3 contains 16 residues. CDR3 sequence: CASSYGLAGGRGEQFF. The DNA of the CDR3 is TGTGCCAGCAGCTATGGACTAGCGGGGGGCCGTGGGGAGCAGTTCTTC.

This chain uses TRBV28 with TRBJ1-5; 9 bases match TRBD1. The CDR3 loop spans 14 amino acids. Germline CDR1 is MDHEN and CDR2 is SYDVKM. V shed 6 bases and J 6 bases; nucleotides not matched to a gene: 6. DNA for the CDR3: TGTGCCAGCAGACCGGGACAGGGAGGTCAGCCCCAGCATTTT. The encoded protein is CASRPGQGGQPQHF.

The CDR3 DNA reads as TGTGCCAGCAGCATTAGGACAGGGGACTATGGCTACACCTTC. Protein: CASSIRTGDYGYTF. The rearrangement uses TRBV28 and TRBJ1-2; TRBD1 agrees at 9 bases. Germline values: CDR1 MDHEN, CDR2 SYDVKM. The CDR3 contains 14 residues. The J segment lost 3 bases and the V segment lost 6 bases, leaving 5 bases of the junction unmatched.

The rearrangement joins TRBV25-1 to TRBJ1-3, with D perhaps matching TRBD1 (6 bases). The CDR3 runs 12 residues. Trimming cost V 5 bases and J 8 bases, with 10 bases left between them. Per the germline V gene, CDR1 is MGHDK and CDR2 is SYGVNS. The CDR3: CASSQGIYTIYF. The CDR3 DNA follows: TGTGCCAGCAGTCAGGGGATATACACCATATATTTT.

This clone appeared a single time. V usage is TRBV5-4 and J usage is TRBJ2-5; D is undetermined. Trimming took off 5 bases at V and 5 bases at J, with 10 bases between the two ends. The CDR3 is 12 residues long. From germline, CDR1 is SGHNT and CDR2 YYREEE (reference sequence). CDR3 protein: CASSYPRETQYF. The CDR3 DNA reads TGTGCCAGCAGTTACCCGAGGGAGACCCAGTACTTC.

This clone has more than one count but fewer than ten. The gene calls are TRBV6-1 and TRBJ2-4; perhaps TRBD2 as D (5 bases). Deletions cut 0 bases from V and 6 bases from J, with 12 bases between. Per the germline V gene, CDR1 is MNHNS and CDR2 is SASEGT. This CDR3 region has 15 residues. The DNA of the CDR3 is TGTGCCAGCAGTGAAGCTCGAAATCGGGGAAACATTCAGTACTTC. Encoded protein: CASSEARNRGNIQYF.

J is TRBJ2-7 and V is TRBV19; 8 nucleotides line up with TRBD1. Unmatched junction bases numbered 9, after V lost 0 bases and J lost 2 bases. This CDR3 spans 17 amino acids. In germline, CDR1 is LNHDA, CDR2 SQIVND (reference sequence). CDR3 DNA sequence: TGTGCCAGTAGTATAGATCTCCCCGGACAGGGTCCCTACGAGCAGTACTTC. Protein sequence: CASSIDLPGQGPYEQYF.

V gene TRBV28 combines with J gene TRBJ2-7; 7 nucleotides align to TRBD1. Per germline, CDR1 MDHEN and CDR2 SYDVKM. J lost 1 base, V lost 8 bases, and 14 bases had no gene match. CDR3 length: 16 residues. The CDR3 sequence is CASQPRGPPRSYEQYF. In DNA form, the CDR3 reads TGTGCCAGCCAGCCGAGGGGGCCCCCCAGATCCTACGAGCAGTACTTC.

The rearrangement uses TRBV5-4 and TRBJ1-1; a possible D gene is TRBD1 (5 bases). The CDR3 runs 14 residues. Trimming left V 4 bases short and J 4 bases short, with 14 bases between. The V gene's germline CDR1 is SGHNT and CDR2 YYREEE (reference sequence). The CDR3 loop reads CASSPDRSLTEAFF. CDR3 nucleotides: TGTGCCAGCAGCCCCGACAGAAGTCTCACTGAAGCTTTCTTT.

This clone has only one observation. The chain recombines TRBV7-8 with TRBJ2-7, with 8 bases that match TRBD1. The V segment lost 5 bases and the J segment 3 bases; nucleotides outside the gene matches: 12. There are 16 residues in the CDR3. CDR1 and CDR2 (germline): SGHVS, FQNEAQ. The CDR3 bases are TGTGCCAGCAGCCCCGCGGGTAGACAGGGGTACTACGAGCAGTACTTC. Its translation is CASSPAGRQGYYEQYF. Full variable domain (outside the CDR3, taken from reference TRBV7-8 and TRBJ2-7): GAGVSQSPRYKVAKRGQDVALRCDPISGHVSLFWYQQALGQGPEFLTYFQNEAQLDKSGLPSDRFFAERPEGSVSTLKIQRTQQEDSAVYLCASSPAGRQGYYEQYFGPGTRLTVT.

This clone has more than one count but fewer than ten. This chain connects TRBV5-1 to TRBJ1-6; 8 positions agree with TRBD1. Germline V CDR1 and CDR2: SGHRS, YFSETQ. The CDR3 has 16 residues. Losses at the gene ends were 4 bases for V and 8 bases for J; bases not matched to a gene: 11. Here the CDR3 reads CASSPRATGADSPLHF. The CDR3 DNA follows: TGCGCCAGCAGCCCGAGGGCGACAGGGGCGGATTCACCCCTCCACTTT.

The V and J genes are TRBV15 and TRBJ2-1; TRBD2 agrees at 8 bases. V trimming: 0 bases; J trimming: 5 bases; junction bases outside the gene matches: 9. The germline CDR1 and CDR2 sequences are LNHNV and YYDKDF (reference sequence). The CDR3 spans 17 residues. CDR3 in DNA: TGTGCCACCAGCAGAGATTTAGGGACTAGAAACGACAATGAGCAGTTCTTC. Translating gives CATSRDLGTRNDNEQFF.

This chain connects TRBV12-3 or TRBV12-4 to TRBJ2-2; D may be TRBD2 (6 bases). The CDR3 sequence is 13 residues long. Trimming stripped 7 bases from V and 7 bases from J, with 13 bases between. The CDR3 sequence is CASTPGGFGELFF. The CDR3 DNA is TGTGCCAGCACCCCTGGGGGGTTCGGGGAGCTGTTTTTT.

The V and J genes are TRBV5-1 and TRBJ1-1, with 7 bases aligning to TRBD1. Trimming at V came to 3 bases and at J to 0 bases, leaving 8 bases not matched to a gene. There are 16 residues in the CDR3. CDR1 and CDR2 from the germline V gene are SGHRS and YFSETQ. The CDR3 protein is CASSWGQSSMNTEAFF. The CDR3 DNA reads TGCGCCAGCAGCTGGGGACAGTCTTCCATGAACACTGAAGCTTTCTTT.

The rearrangement links TRBV6-1 to TRBJ1-2; no clear D gene. The V end was cut by 0 bases, the J end by 5 bases, with 10 bases between. The CDR3 extends over 14 amino acids. The germline gives CDR1 MNHNS, CDR2 SASEGT. DNA for the CDR3: TGTGCCAGCAGTGAAGCACGGGTCTCGTATGGCTACACCTTC. The encoded protein is CASSEARVSYGYTF.

The genes are TRBV30 and TRBJ2-2; unclear D gene. Germline V lookup: CDR1 GTSNPN, CDR2 SVGIG (reference sequence). Deletions cut 0 bases from V and 6 bases from J, with 11 bases between. This CDR3 comprises 14 residues. CDR3 amino acids: CAWSVHRGSGELFF. Written as DNA, the CDR3 is TGTGCCTGGAGTGTACACCGTGGTTCCGGGGAGCTGTTTTTT.

The chain combines TRBV6-1 with TRBJ2-7; 11 bases fit TRBD1. V gave up 4 bases and J gave up 1 base; unmatched junction bases: 9. CDR1 is MNHNS, CDR2 SASEGT, per germline. This CDR3 comprises 17 residues. DNA for the CDR3: TGTGCCAGCAGTGTATCGACCGGGACAGGGGGGTCCTACGAGCAGTACTTC. Its protein product is CASSVSTGTGGSYEQYF.

The gene calls are TRBV2 and TRBJ2-2; 8 bases agree with TRBD1. Germline V gives CDR1 SNHLY, CDR2 FYNNEI. With 3 bases clipped from V and 7 bases from J, the junction kept 7 bases outside the gene matches. The CDR3 runs 15 residues. The CDR3 DNA reads TGTGCCAGCAGTGAGGCGCAGGGGGCGGGCGGGGAGCTGTTTTTT. Protein sequence: CASSEAQGAGGELFF.

The chain combines TRBV19 with TRBJ2-5, with 10 bases lining up with TRBD2. V gave up 10 bases and J gave up 3 bases; unmatched junction bases: 14. The V gene's germline CDR1 is LNHDA and CDR2 SQIVND (reference sequence). This CDR3 is built from 16 residues. The CDR3: CATRAGGPNKKETQYF. CDR3 in DNA: TGTGCCACCCGAGCGGGAGGGCCCAACAAGAAAGAGACCCAGTACTTC.

This clone was picked up one time. The chain combines TRBV28 with TRBJ2-7; possible D gene TRBD2, 8 bases. From germline, CDR1 is MDHEN and CDR2 SYDVKM. The CDR3 length is 16 residues. Trimming left V 6 bases short and J 4 bases short, with 22 bases between. The CDR3 sequence is CASSQGRGRGVYEQYF. DNA of the CDR3: TGTGCCAGCAGCCAGGGTAGGGGGCGGGGGGTTTACGAGCAGTACTTC.

The rearrangement uses TRBV23-1 and TRBJ2-1; perhaps TRBD1 as D (5 bases). TRBV23-1 qualifies as an ORF whose function is uncertain. The CDR3 has 17 amino acids. V lost 2 bases to trimming and J lost 0 bases, with 14 bases between them. CDR3 sequence reads: CASSQTPNRSSYNEQFF. The DNA for the CDR3 is TGCGCCAGCAGTCAAACCCCCAACAGGAGCTCCTACAATGAGCAGTTCTTC.

The chain carries TRBV7-7 and TRBJ2-2; the match to TRBD1 covers 9 bases. V lost 5 bases, J lost 5 bases, and 3 bases stayed unmatched. The CDR3 length is 14 residues. Germline lookup yields CDR1 SSHAT and CDR2 FNYEAQ (reference sequence). The chain's CDR3 is CASSPGTGTGELFF. CDR3 nucleotide sequence: TGTGCCAGCAGCCCCGGGACAGGGACCGGGGAGCTGTTTTTT.

This chain uses TRBV24-1 with TRBJ2-7; TRBD1 agrees at 10 bases. The junction had 7 bases not matched to a gene; V was cut back by 4 bases and J by 8 bases. This CDR3 comprises 14 residues. Germline lookup yields CDR1 KGHDR and CDR2 SFDVKD. The CDR3 sequence is CATSDYRQGAKQYF. The CDR3 nucleotides read TGTGCCACCAGTGACTACCGACAGGGGGCGAAGCAGTACTTC.

This chain uses TRBV5-5 with TRBJ1-5, with D possibly TRBD1 on 6 matching bases. Per germline, CDR1 SGHKS and CDR2 YYEKEE (reference sequence). Trimming cost V 6 bases and J 2 bases, with 15 bases left between them. This CDR3 spans 15 amino acids. Here the CDR3 reads CASTLGGAGNQPQHF. Written as DNA, the CDR3 is TGTGCCAGCACCTTAGGGGGGGCGGGCAATCAGCCCCAGCATTTT.

This clone was found once. The CDR3 sequence is CGVGLLDRESSPLHF. CDR3 bases: TGTGGAGTGGGCCTACTAGACAGGGAGTCCTCACCCCTCCACTTT. The chain combines TRBV6-5 with TRBJ1-6; TRBD1 agrees at 7 bases. In germline, CDR1 is MNHEY, CDR2 SVGAGI. The CDR3 loop spans 15 amino acids.